This T cell receptor (beta chain) was sequenced during a study of T-cell memory formation after mild COVID-19. General study findings and limits: The main location of contracting CD4+ clones was CM and EM, and that of contracting CD8+ clones was EMRA. Later expanders leaned CD4+, whereas clones that contracted between day 15 and 85 were balanced CD4/CD8. Pre-infection memory showed some responding clones, and this suggested that cross-reactive memory joined. A second wave of clones peaked on day 37, and their SARS-CoV-2 specificity went unconfirmed.

This clonotype has just a few counts. The target antigen is unknown. One entry per CDR3 protein results from TCRdb running MiXCR on the 5' RACE reads. The table lists 190,000 or so distinct CDR3 sequences, over 9.5% of them singletons. The origin of this receptor is a man aged 18 to 30 who had mild COVID-19 (a few samples of this study predate the infection). Cell type and time point are not known. The material sequenced was PBMCs or a T cell subset sorted from them (not recorded which).

CDR3 residues: CASSPGTVSYEQYF. CDR3 sequence (DNA): TGCGCCAGCAGCCCAGGGACGGTCTCCTACGAGCAGTACTTC. This chain connects TRBV4-3 to TRBJ2-7; the D gene could be TRBD1 or TRBD2 (5 bases each). The ends were cut back, 4 bases at V and 0 bases at J, with 10 bases in the middle. The CDR3 is made up of 14 amino acids. Germline V gives CDR1 LGHNA, CDR2 YSLEER.